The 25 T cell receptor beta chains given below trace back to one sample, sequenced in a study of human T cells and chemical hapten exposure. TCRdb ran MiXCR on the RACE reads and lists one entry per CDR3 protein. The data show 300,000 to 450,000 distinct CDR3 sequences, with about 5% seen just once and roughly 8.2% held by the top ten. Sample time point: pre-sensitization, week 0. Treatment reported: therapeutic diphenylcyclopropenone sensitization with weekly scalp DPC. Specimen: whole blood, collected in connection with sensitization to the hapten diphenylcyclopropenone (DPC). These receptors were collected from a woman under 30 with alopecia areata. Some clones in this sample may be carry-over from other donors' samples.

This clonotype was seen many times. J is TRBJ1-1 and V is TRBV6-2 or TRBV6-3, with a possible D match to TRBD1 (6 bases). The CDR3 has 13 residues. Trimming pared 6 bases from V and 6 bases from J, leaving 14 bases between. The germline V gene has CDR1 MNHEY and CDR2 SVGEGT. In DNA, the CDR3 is TGTGCCAGCAGAAATACAGGGAATCCTGAAGCTTTCTTT. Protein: CASRNTGNPEAFF.

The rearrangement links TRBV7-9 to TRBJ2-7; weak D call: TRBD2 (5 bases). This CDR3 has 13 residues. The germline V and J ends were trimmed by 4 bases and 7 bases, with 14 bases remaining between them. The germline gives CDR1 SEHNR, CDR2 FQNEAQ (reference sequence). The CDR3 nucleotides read TGTGCCAGCAGCTGGAGGTTGGGCGGGGAGCAGTACTTC. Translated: CASSWRLGGEQYF. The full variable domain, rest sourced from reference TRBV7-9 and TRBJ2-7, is DTGVSQNPRHKITKRGQNVTFRCDPISEHNRLYWYRQTLGQGPEFLTYFQNEAQLEKSRLLSDRFSAERPKGSFSTLEIQRTEQGDSAMYLCASSWRLGGEQYFGPGTRLTVT.

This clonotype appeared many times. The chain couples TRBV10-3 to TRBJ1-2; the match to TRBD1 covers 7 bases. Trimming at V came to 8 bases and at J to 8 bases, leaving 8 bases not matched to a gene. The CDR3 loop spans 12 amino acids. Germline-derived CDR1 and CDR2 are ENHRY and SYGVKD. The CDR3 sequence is CAISDREGGYTF. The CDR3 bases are TGTGCCATCTCCGACAGGGAGGGCGGCTACACCTTC.

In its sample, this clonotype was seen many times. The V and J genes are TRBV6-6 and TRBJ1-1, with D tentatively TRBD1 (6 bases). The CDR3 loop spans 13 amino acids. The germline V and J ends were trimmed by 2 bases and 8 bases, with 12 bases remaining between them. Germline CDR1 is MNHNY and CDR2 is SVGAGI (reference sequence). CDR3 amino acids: CASSYGTGTEAFF. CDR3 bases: TGTGCCAGCAGTTACGGGACCGGGACAGAAGCTTTCTTT.

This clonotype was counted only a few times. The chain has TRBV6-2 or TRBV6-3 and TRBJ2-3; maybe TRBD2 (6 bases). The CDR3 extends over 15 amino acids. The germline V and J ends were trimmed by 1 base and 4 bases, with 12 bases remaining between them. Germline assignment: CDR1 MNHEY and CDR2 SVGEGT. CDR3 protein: CASSYYGGRADTQYF. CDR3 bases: TGTGCCAGCAGTTACTACGGGGGTCGGGCAGATACGCAGTATTTT.

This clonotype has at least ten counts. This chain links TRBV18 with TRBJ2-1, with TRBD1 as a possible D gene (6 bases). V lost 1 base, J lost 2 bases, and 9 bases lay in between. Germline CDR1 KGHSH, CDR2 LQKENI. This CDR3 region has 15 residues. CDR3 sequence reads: CASSPRQGTYNEQFF. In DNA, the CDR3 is TGTGCCAGCTCACCACGGCAGGGGACCTACAATGAGCAGTTCTTC.

In DNA form, the CDR3 reads TGTGCCAGCAGTGACCGGCGACAGAAGGACGAAAAACTGTTTTTT. The encoded protein is CASSDRRQKDEKLFF. This rearrangement joins TRBV6-5 to TRBJ1-4, with a tentative D call TRBD1 (5 bases). Germline V lookup: CDR1 MNHEY, CDR2 SVGAGI. V dropped 5 bases and J dropped 8 bases, with 18 bases sitting between them. There are 15 residues in the CDR3.

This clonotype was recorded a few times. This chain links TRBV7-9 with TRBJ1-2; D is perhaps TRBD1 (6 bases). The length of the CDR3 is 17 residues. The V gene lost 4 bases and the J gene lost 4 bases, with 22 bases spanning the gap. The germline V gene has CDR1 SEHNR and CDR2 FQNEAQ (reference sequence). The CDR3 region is CASSSGTSGGAPYGYTF. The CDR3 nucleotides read TGTGCCAGCAGCTCCGGGACTAGCGGGGGCGCCCCCTATGGCTACACCTTC.

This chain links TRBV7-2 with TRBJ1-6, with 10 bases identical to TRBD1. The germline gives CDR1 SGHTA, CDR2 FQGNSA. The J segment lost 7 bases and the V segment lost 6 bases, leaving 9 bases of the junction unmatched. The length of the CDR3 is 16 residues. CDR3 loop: CASSSGGTGVNSPLHF. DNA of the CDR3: TGTGCCAGCAGTTCAGGGGGGACAGGGGTAAATTCACCCCTCCACTTT. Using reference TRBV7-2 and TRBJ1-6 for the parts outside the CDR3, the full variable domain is GAGVSQSPSNKVTEKGKDVELRCDPISGHTALYWYRQSLGQGLEFLIYFQGNSAPDKSGLPSDRFSAERTGGSVSTLTIQRTQQEDSAVYLCASSSGGTGVNSPLHFGNGTRLTVT.

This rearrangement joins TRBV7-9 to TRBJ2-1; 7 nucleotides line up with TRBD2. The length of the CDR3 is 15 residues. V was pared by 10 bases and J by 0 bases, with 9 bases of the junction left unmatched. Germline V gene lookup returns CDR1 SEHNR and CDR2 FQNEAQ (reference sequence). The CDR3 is CATLTSASSYNEQFF. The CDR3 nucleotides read TGTGCCACCTTAACTAGCGCCAGCTCCTACAATGAGCAGTTCTTC.

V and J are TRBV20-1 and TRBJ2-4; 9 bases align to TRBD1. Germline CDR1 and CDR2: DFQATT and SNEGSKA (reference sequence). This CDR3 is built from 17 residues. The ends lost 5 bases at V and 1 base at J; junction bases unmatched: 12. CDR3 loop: CSAGPGQGVSAKNIQYF. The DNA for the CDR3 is TGCAGTGCTGGTCCGGGACAGGGAGTCTCGGCCAAAAACATTCAGTACTTC.

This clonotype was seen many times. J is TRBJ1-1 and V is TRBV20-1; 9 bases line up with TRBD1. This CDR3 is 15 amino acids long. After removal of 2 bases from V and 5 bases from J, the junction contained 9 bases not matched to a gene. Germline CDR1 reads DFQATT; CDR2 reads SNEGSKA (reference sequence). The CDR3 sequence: CSARSGQGGWTEAFF. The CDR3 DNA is TGCAGTGCTAGATCGGGACAGGGAGGATGGACTGAAGCTTTCTTT.

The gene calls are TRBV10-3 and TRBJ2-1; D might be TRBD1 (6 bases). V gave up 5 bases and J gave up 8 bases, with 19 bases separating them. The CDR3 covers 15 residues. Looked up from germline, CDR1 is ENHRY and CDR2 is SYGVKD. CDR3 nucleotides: TGTGCCATCAGTAACCTTGGGGGCTCTTCAGATGAGCAGTTCTTC. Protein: CAISNLGGSSDEQFF.

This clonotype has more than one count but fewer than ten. The CDR3 sequence is CASSSAGIIDTQYF. CDR3 DNA: TGTGCCAGCAGTTCGGCGGGGATAATAGATACGCAGTATTTT. The chain couples TRBV6-2 or TRBV6-3 to TRBJ2-3; D might be TRBD2 (6 bases). CDR3 size: 14 residues. Germline lookup yields CDR1 MNHEY and CDR2 SVGEGT. Between the trimmed V and J ends, which lost 4 bases and 5 bases, there was a span of 13 bases.

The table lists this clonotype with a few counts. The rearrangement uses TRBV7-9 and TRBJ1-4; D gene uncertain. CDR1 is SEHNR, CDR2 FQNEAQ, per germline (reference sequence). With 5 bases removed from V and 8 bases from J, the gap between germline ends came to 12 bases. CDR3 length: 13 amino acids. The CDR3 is CASSPRGYEKLFF. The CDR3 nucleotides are TGTGCCAGCAGCCCAAGAGGGTACGAAAAACTGTTTTTT.

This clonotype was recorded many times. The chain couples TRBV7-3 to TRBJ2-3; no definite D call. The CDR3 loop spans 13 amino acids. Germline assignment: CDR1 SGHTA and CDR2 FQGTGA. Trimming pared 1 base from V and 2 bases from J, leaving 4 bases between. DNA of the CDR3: TGTGCCAGCAGCTTAATTCCCACAGATACGCAGTATTTT. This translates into CASSLIPTDTQYF.

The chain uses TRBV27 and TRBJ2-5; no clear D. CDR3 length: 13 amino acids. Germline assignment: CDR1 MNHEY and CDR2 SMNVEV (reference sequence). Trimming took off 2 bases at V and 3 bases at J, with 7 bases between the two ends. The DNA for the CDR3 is TGTGCCAGCAGTTTACTCGAAAAAGAGACCCAGTACTTC. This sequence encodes CASSLLEKETQYF.

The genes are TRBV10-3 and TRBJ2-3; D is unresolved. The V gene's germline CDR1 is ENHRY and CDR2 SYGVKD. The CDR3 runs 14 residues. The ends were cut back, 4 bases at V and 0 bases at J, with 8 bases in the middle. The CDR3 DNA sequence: TGTGCCATCAGTGTCCCACAAAGCACAGATACGCAGTATTTT. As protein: CAISVPQSTDTQYF.

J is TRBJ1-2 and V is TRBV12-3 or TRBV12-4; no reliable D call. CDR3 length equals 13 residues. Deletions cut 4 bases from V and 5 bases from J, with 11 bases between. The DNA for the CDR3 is TGTGCCAGCAGTTCCGCCCGCATTTATGGCTACACCTTC. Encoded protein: CASSSARIYGYTF.

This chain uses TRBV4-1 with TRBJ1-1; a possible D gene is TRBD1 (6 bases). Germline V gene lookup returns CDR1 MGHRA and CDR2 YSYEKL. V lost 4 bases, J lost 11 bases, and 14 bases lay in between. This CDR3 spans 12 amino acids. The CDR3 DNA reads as TGCGCCAGCAGCCGGGAGGGGGAAAAGGCTTTCTTT. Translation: CASSREGEKAFF.

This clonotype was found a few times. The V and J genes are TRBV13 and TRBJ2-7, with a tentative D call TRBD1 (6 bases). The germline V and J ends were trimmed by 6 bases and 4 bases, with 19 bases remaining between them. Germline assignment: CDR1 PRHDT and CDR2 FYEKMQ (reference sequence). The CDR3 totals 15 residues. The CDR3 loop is CASSFDRPVGYEQYF. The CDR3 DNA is TGTGCCAGCAGTTTCGACAGGCCCGTGGGTTACGAGCAGTACTTC.

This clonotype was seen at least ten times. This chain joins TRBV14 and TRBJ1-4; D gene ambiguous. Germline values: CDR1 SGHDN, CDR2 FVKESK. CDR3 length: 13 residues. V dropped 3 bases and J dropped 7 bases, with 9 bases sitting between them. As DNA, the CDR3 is TGTGCCAGCAGCCAGGACCCACGTGAAAAACTGTTTTTT. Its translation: CASSQDPREKLFF.

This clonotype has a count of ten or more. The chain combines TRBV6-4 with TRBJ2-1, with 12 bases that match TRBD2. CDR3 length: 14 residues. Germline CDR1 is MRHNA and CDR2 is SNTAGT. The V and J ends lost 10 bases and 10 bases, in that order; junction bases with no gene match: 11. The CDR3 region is CATSGLAGGLEQFF. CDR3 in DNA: TGTGCCACCTCGGGACTAGCGGGTGGCTTGGAGCAGTTCTTC.

The CDR3 DNA is TGTGCCAGCAGCCATAGGATTAAGTCTGGGGCCAACGTCCTGACTTTC. This codes for CASSHRIKSGANVLTF. The rearrangement links TRBV7-9 to TRBJ2-6; D unclear. CDR3 size: 16 residues. Germline V lookup: CDR1 SEHNR, CDR2 FQNEAQ (reference sequence). Deletions cut 5 bases from V and 1 base from J, with 12 bases between.

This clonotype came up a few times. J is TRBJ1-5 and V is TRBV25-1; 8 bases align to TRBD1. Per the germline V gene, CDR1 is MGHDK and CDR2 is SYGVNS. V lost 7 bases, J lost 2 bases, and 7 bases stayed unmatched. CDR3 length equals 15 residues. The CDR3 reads CASTATDRGNQPQHF. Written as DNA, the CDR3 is TGTGCCAGCACCGCGACGGACAGGGGCAATCAGCCCCAGCATTTT. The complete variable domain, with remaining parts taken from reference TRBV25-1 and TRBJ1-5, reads EADIYQTPRYLVIGTGKKITLECSQTMGHDKMYWYQQDPGMELHLIHYSYGVNSTEKGDLSSESTVSRIRTEHFPLTLESARPSHTSQYLCASTATDRGNQPQHFGDGTRLSIL.